The 21 T cell receptor beta chains reported below all come from one sample, sequenced in a study of vaccination and CD4 T cells after COVID-19. Sequencing of DNA taken from cultured CD4+ T cells relied on the Oncomine TCR Beta short-read assay. One entry per CDR3 protein, called by TCRdb with MiXCR from the PCR reads. The sample consists of about 15,000 distinct CDR3 sequences, more than 25% of them appearing once. Stated treatment: approximately nine-day PBMC culture with coronavirus spike peptide pools or control peptides (ViraFEST assay). These TCRs' antigens remain unknown. Specimen: cultured CD4+ T cells from blood. These receptors all come from a human donor with COVID-19.

There are a few counts of this clonotype. The genes are TRBV12-3 or TRBV12-4 and TRBJ1-5, with 7 nucleotides matching TRBD1. CDR3 length: 14 amino acids. V trimming: 6 bases; J trimming: 4 bases; junction bases outside the gene matches: 6. The CDR3 here is CASSTGDSNQPQHF. DNA of the CDR3: TGTGCCAGCAGCACAGGGGACTCAAATCAGCCCCAGCATTTT.

There are a few counts of this clonotype. This chain links TRBV20-1 with TRBJ2-7; tentatively, D is TRBD1 (5 bases). V was cut by 0 bases and J by 0 bases, with 12 bases left in between. This CDR3 has 15 amino acids. Germline V gives CDR1 DFQATT, CDR2 SNEGSKA (reference sequence). The CDR3 sequence: CSARDRQQSSYEQYF. The DNA of the CDR3 is TGCAGTGCTAGAGATAGACAGCAGAGCTCCTACGAGCAGTACTTC.

This clonotype was seen more than once but under ten times. The chain carries TRBV7-2 and TRBJ2-3; D is tentatively TRBD1 or TRBD2 (6 bases each). The CDR3 length is 13 residues. V lost 6 bases and J 3 bases, leaving 10 bases between the germline ends. The germline CDR1 and CDR2 sequences are SGHTA and FQGNSA. CDR3 nucleotide sequence: TGTGCCAGCAGAGGGGGGCCAACAGATACGCAGTATTTT. The encoded protein is CASRGGPTDTQYF.

This clonotype was detected only a few times. The rearrangement links TRBV20-1 to TRBJ2-5, with TRBD2 matching 11 bases. The CDR3 has 16 residues. V was pared by 3 bases and J by 4 bases, with 10 bases of the junction left unmatched. Germline V gene sequence: CDR1 DFQATT, CDR2 SNEGSKA (reference sequence). CDR3 nucleotides: TGCAGTGCTAGGACACCCGGGACTAGCGGAGGAGAGACCCAGTACTTC. Its translation: CSARTPGTSGGETQYF.

This clonotype came up a few times. V gene TRBV12-3 or TRBV12-4 combines with J gene TRBJ2-3; TRBD2 might be the D (6 bases). CDR3 length: 16 residues. Trimming stripped 6 bases from V and 1 base from J, with 17 bases between. The CDR3, as DNA: TGTGCCAGCAGCCGGAATGCGGGGTCCGGCACAGATACGCAGTATTTT. It encodes CASSRNAGSGTDTQYF.

DNA of the CDR3: TGTGCCAGCAGCCGTACAGTAGACAGACCCCGGGGAGAGACCCAGTACTTC. It specifies CASSRTVDRPRGETQYF. This chain links TRBV11-1 with TRBJ2-5, with D possibly called TRBD1 or TRBD2 (5 bases each). Between the trimmed V and J ends, which lost 5 bases and 4 bases, there was a span of 23 bases. Germline CDR1 and CDR2: SGHAT and FQDESV (reference sequence). This CDR3 is 17 amino acids long.

The rearrangement links TRBV7-2 to TRBJ1-6; perhaps TRBD1 as D (6 bases). The ends were cut back, 5 bases at V and 10 bases at J, with 18 bases in the middle. The germline V gene has CDR1 SGHTA and CDR2 FQGNSA. This CDR3 contains 15 residues. CDR3 protein: CASSPNGGARSPLHF. The CDR3 region has the DNA TGTGCCAGCAGCCCCAACGGGGGGGCCAGATCACCCCTCCACTTT.

The V gene is TRBV2, the J gene TRBJ1-4; D possibly corresponds to TRBD1 (6 bases). The CDR3 length is 15 residues. Germline CDR1 and CDR2: SNHLY and FYNNEI. The V end lost 6 bases, the J end lost 4 bases, and 15 bases lay between the germline ends. The CDR3 spells CASSPRTVLNEKLFF. The CDR3 DNA is TGTGCCAGCAGCCCTAGGACAGTCCTTAATGAAAAACTGTTTTTT.

The chain links TRBV19 to TRBJ2-5; D perhaps matches TRBD1 (5 bases). The V gene lost 6 bases and the J gene lost 5 bases, with 10 bases spanning the gap. This CDR3 region has 12 residues. Germline assignment: CDR1 LNHDA and CDR2 SQIVND (reference sequence). The CDR3 loop is CASRQAGETQYF. CDR3 coding DNA: TGTGCCAGTAGACAGGCCGGGGAGACCCAGTACTTC.

The chain is built from TRBV20-1 and TRBJ1-3, with D perhaps TRBD1 (6 bases). The CDR3 runs to 14 residues. CDR1 and CDR2 (germline): DFQATT, SNEGSKA (reference sequence). Trimming took off 5 bases at V and 7 bases at J, with 18 bases between the two ends. The CDR3: CSAFLPGQSNTIYF. CDR3 nucleotides: TGCAGTGCTTTCCTTCCGGGACAATCGAACACCATATATTTT.

The rearrangement uses TRBV6-1 and TRBJ1-3, with TRBD1 matching over 7 bases. Germline values: CDR1 MNHNS, CDR2 SASEGT. This CDR3 region has 14 residues. V shed 6 bases, J shed 4 bases, and the junction held 6 bases outside the gene matches. In nucleotides, the CDR3 is TGTGCCAGCAGAAAACTGGACAGGGGAAACACCATATATTTT. It encodes CASRKLDRGNTIYF.

V gene TRBV29-1 combines with J gene TRBJ2-7, with 9 bases lining up with TRBD1. The V segment lost 5 bases and the J segment 2 bases; nucleotides outside the gene matches: 10. CDR3 length equals 15 residues. Germline loops: CDR1 SQVTM, CDR2 ANQGSEA. As DNA, the CDR3 is TGCAGCGTTCAACCCGGGACAGGGAGTACCTACGAGCAGTACTTC. As protein: CSVQPGTGSTYEQYF.

This clonotype came up a few times. The chain is built from TRBV5-1 and TRBJ2-5; possible D gene TRBD2, 6 bases. V shed 4 bases and J shed 5 bases, with 15 bases lying between them. The germline CDR1 and CDR2 sequences are SGHRS and YFSETQ. The CDR3 is made up of 14 amino acids. CDR3 coding DNA: TGCGCCAGCAGCAGAGGGACCGGAGGGGAGACCCAGTACTTC. Residues: CASSRGTGGETQYF.

The V call is TRBV12-3 or TRBV12-4, the J call TRBJ1-6; perhaps TRBD1 as D (6 bases). V shed 2 bases and J shed 7 bases, with 6 bases lying between them. The CDR3 is 13 amino acids. The CDR3: CASSLTGNSPLHF. As DNA, the CDR3 is TGTGCCAGCAGTTTAACAGGGAATTCACCCCTCCACTTT.

The V and J genes are TRBV5-6 and TRBJ1-6; TRBD1 is a possible D gene (6 bases). Trimming took 4 bases from V and 13 from J, leaving 18 bases between them. This CDR3 comprises 14 residues. CDR1 is SGHDT, CDR2 YYEEEE, per germline. The CDR3 coding sequence is TGTGCCAGCAGCGAAAGACAGGCCCCCGTTCCCCTCCACTTT. This codes for CASSERQAPVPLHF.

A remark on this clonotype: A read error may produce the germline difference seen at one junction end. The chain joins TRBV7-7 to TRBJ2-7, with D maybe TRBD2 (5 bases). The V gene's germline CDR1 is SSHAT and CDR2 FNYEAQ (reference sequence). This CDR3 has 14 residues. The CDR3, as DNA: TGTGCTAGCAGCCGGGGTGGGAGCTCCTACGAGCAGTACTTC. Translated, it gives CASSRGGSSYEQYF.

The CDR3 DNA sequence: TGCGCCAGCAGCAGGGACAGGAGAAAAGAGACCCAGTACTTC. It translates to CASSRDRRKETQYF. J is TRBJ2-5 and V is TRBV5-1; 8 bases match TRBD1. The CDR3 contains 14 residues. J was trimmed by 3 bases and V by 4 bases; bases with no gene match: 5. The germline V gene encodes CDR1 SGHRS and CDR2 YFSETQ. The full variable domain, in which reference TRBV5-1 and TRBJ2-5 provide the parts outside the CDR3, is KAGVTQTPRYLIKTRGQQVTLSCSPISGHRSVSWYQQTPGQGLQFLFEYFSETQRNKGNFPGRFSGRQFSNSRSEMNVSTLELGDSALYLCASSRDRRKETQYFGPGTRLLVL.

The V call is TRBV20-1, the J call TRBJ2-7; D may match TRBD1 or TRBD2 (5 bases each). This CDR3 has 17 residues. In germline, CDR1 is DFQATT, CDR2 SNEGSKA (reference sequence). The ends were cut back, 1 base at V and 1 base at J, with 20 bases in the middle. Written as DNA, the CDR3 is TGCAGTGCTAGAGGGCCCGGGGCGGGCAGAGTATCCTACGAGCAGTACTTC. It specifies CSARGPGAGRVSYEQYF.

This clonotype was counted only a few times. V and J are TRBV5-4 and TRBJ2-3; D unresolved. The V gene's germline CDR1 is SGHNT and CDR2 YYREEE (reference sequence). The CDR3 extends over 13 amino acids. Deletions cut 3 bases from V and 6 bases from J, with 11 bases between. CDR3 amino acids: CASSSPPSDTQYF. CDR3 bases: TGTGCCAGCAGCTCCCCCCCCTCCGATACGCAGTATTTT.

The table lists this clonotype with a few counts. The chain is built from TRBV2 and TRBJ2-5; TRBD2 might be the D (6 bases). V dropped 8 bases and J dropped 5 bases, with 12 bases sitting between them. The CDR3 totals 12 residues. Germline loops: CDR1 SNHLY, CDR2 FYNNEI. The CDR3, as DNA: TGTGCCAGCGGGGACTCGAGGGAGACCCAGTACTTC. Protein sequence: CASGDSRETQYF.

This rearrangement joins TRBV28 to TRBJ1-3; D gene ambiguous. This CDR3 region has 12 residues. V lost 1 base and J lost 9, with 7 bases in between. Germline CDR1 MDHEN, CDR2 SYDVKM. CDR3 coding DNA: TGTGCCAGCAGTTTATTTGTTGGCACCATATATTTT. This translates into CASSLFVGTIYF.